This T cell receptor (beta chain) was captured by sequencing in a study of blood T cell repertoires in COVID-19. Some clones are missing from TCRdb's copy, which holds only in-frame ones; the method was immunoSEQ multiplex PCR. The sample carries over 50,000 clones, approximately 90% recorded once. V shed 8 bases and J shed 8 bases, with 20 bases lying between them. Germline V lookup: CDR1 MNHEY, CDR2 SMNVEV (reference sequence). This CDR3 is built from 14 residues. This clonotype originated in a human donor with active COVID-19. The donor label of this sample is uncertain. The sample was peripheral blood. V is TRBV27 and J is TRBJ2-3; perhaps TRBD2 as D (5 bases). The CDR3 loop reads CASLGIGGPGTQYF. CDR3 DNA: TGTGCCAGCCTTGGGATAGGCGGGCCAGGTACGCAGTATTTT.